This TCR beta chain was captured by sequencing in a study of shared clonotypes between healthy human individuals. About the study: The donors, two women and a few men, were aged 18 to 49. Per donor, three plates held CD4 naive cells, three held CD4 memory, two held CD8 naive and one held CD8 memory.

Germline V gene data show CDR1 as LNHDA and CDR2 as SQIVND (reference sequence). V gave up 10 bases and J gave up 4 bases, with 6 bases separating them. The CDR3 has 10 amino acids. Roughly 30,000 T cell genomes (roughly 220 ng DNA) went into each sorted-subset replicate. Original processing methods: ImmunoSEQ output lacked quality scores and full-length reads, limiting matched filtering. Here immunoSEQ multiplex PCR was the method, and the copy in TCRdb shows in-frame clones only, minus some. The D gene and trimming were derived from the DNA, and the V and J assignments and clone size from that table. The sample gives some 2,400,000 clones, approximately 96% of which show up once; around 0.13% is in the top ten.

The sample consisted of naive CD4+ T cells sorted from blood. This sample's subset: CD45RA+ positively selected. This chain uses TRBV19 with TRBJ2-3; D uncertain. This sequence originates from a man younger than 30 in good health. The CDR3 is CAIPADTQYF. The CDR3 nucleotides are TGTGCCATACCCGCAGATACGCAGTATTTT. The full variable domain, rest sourced from reference TRBV19 and TRBJ2-3, is DGGITQSPKYLFRKEGQNVTLSCEQNLNHDAMYWYRQDPGQGLRLIYYSQIVNDFQKGDIAEGYSVSREKKESFPLTVTSAQKNPTAFYLCAIPADTQYFGPGTRLTVL.